This T cell receptor (beta chain) was sequenced in a study of beta chain features in type 1 diabetes. Background on the study: Patients did not differ from healthy donors in age, gender or cell yield.

What was sequenced were expressed TCRB transcripts, since all of the isolated RNA had been reverse transcribed. TCRdb's copy holds only in-frame clones and misses some; the assay was immunoSEQ multiplex PCR. Among 850,000 to 900,000 clones listed, roughly a sixth were seen once. The authors sorted CD4+ naive, central memory, regulatory and stem cell-like memory cells via CD45RO/CCR7/CD25/CD127/CD95/CD27. Germline V gene data show CDR1 as SGHTA and CDR2 as FQGNSA. The CDR3 is 16 amino acids. J was trimmed by 0 bases and V by 6 bases; bases with no gene match: 10. Note on this clone: Other DNA sequences within the sample encode an identical CDR3.

Sequencing used naive CD4+ T cells from blood. The chain is built from TRBV7-2 and TRBJ2-7; 8 bases match TRBD2. The TCR originated in a woman aged 18 to 35 in good health. In DNA, the CDR3 is TGTGCCAGCAGGTCAGGACTAGCAGTTAGCTCCTACGAGCAGTACTTC. As protein: CASRSGLAVSSYEQYF. Drawing the rest from reference TRBV7-2 and TRBJ2-7, the complete variable domain is GAGVSQSPSNKVTEKGKDVELRCDPISGHTALYWYRQSLGQGLEFLIYFQGNSAPDKSGLPSDRFSAERTGGSVSTLTIQRTQQEDSAVYLCASRSGLAVSSYEQYFGPGTRLTVT.